What follows are 5 T cell receptor beta chains derived from one specimen sequenced in a study of OX40 agonist ivuxolimab in advanced cancers. The method was immunoSEQ multiplex PCR; TCRdb's version includes in-frame clones alone and lacks a portion of them. The sample records some 90,000 clones, 87% being singletons. The sequencing here drew on CD4+ or CD8+ T cells sorted from blood, taken in a trial of the OX40 agonist ivuxolimab. The source is an adult with an advanced solid tumor such as melanoma, head and neck, liver or kidney cancer.

The rearrangement links TRBV19 to TRBJ1-2; D unclear. V was clipped by 3 bases and J by 7 bases, with 12 bases between them. The CDR3 runs 13 residues. Germline V gene sequence: CDR1 LNHDA, CDR2 SQIVND (reference sequence). This CDR3 is CASSIGGPRGYTF. CDR3 nucleotide sequence: TGTGCCAGTAGTATTGGTGGCCCCCGTGGCTACACCTTC.

The J gene is TRBJ2-3, the V gene TRBV30, with D perhaps matching TRBD1 (6 bases). The CDR3 runs to 14 residues. The germline V gene encodes CDR1 GTSNPN and CDR2 SVGIG (reference sequence). The V end lost 2 bases, the J end lost 6 bases, and 15 bases lay between the germline ends. The chain's CDR3 is CAWSRQALGDTQYF. The CDR3 DNA is TGTGCCTGGAGTAGACAGGCTCTGGGGGATACGCAGTATTTT.

This rearrangement joins TRBV6-1 to TRBJ2-7; TRBD2 matches at 8 bases. Trimming removed 6 bases from V and 6 bases from J; junction bases left unmatched: 10. The germline CDR1 and CDR2 sequences are MNHNS and SASEGT. The CDR3 covers 14 residues. CDR3 nucleotides: TGTGCCAGCAGACAAGCGGGGGCGGGATTCGAGCAGTACTTC. Amino acids: CASRQAGAGFEQYF.

J is TRBJ2-1 and V is TRBV5-1; unclear D gene. CDR3 size: 16 residues. From germline, CDR1 is SGHRS and CDR2 YFSETQ. V shed 0 bases and J shed 8 bases, with 18 bases lying between them. CDR3 bases: TGCGCCAGCAGCTTGGGGGTGCAGGCTTTTGTCGATGAGCAGTTCTTC. Protein sequence: CASSLGVQAFVDEQFF.

V gene TRBV18 combines with J gene TRBJ1-2; D is uncertain. CDR1 and CDR2 (germline): KGHSH, LQKENI. The V gene lost 3 bases and the J gene lost 4 bases, with 6 bases spanning the gap. The CDR3 spans 12 residues. Here the CDR3 DNA reads TGTGCCAGCTCACCCAATCCCTATGGCTACACCTTC. Translation gives CASSPNPYGYTF.